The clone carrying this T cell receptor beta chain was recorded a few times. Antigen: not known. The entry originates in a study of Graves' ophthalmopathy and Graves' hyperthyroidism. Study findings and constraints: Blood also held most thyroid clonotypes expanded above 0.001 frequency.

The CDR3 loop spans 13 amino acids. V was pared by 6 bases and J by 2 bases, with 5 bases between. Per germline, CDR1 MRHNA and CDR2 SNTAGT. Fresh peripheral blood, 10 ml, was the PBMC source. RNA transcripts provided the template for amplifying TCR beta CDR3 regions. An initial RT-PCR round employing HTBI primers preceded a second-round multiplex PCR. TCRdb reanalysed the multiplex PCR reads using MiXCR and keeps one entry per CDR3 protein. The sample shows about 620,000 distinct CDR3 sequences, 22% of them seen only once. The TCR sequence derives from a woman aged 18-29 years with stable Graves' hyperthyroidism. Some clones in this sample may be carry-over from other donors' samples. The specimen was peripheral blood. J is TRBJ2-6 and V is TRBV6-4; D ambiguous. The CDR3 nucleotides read TGTGCCAGCAGAGAGGCTGGGGCCAACGTCCTGACTTTC. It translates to CASREAGANVLTF.